This TCR beta chain emerged from a study of shared clonotypes between healthy human individuals. Study-wide background: The study used three CD4 naive, three CD4 memory, two CD8 naive and one CD8 memory plate per donor.

Overall study results and limits: About 5% of naive CD4 clonotypes were shared across a handful of donors.

TCRdb's table, derived via immunoSEQ multiplex PCR, lists solely in-frame clones and lacks some. The sample has about 230,000 clones, over 60% seen once; the top ten hold over 8.5%. Germline V CDR1 and CDR2: SNHLY, FYNNEI. V lost 4 bases to trimming and J lost 5 bases; unmatched junction nucleotides: 1. There are 14 residues in the CDR3. Comment on this clone: Antigen: not known.

The sequence came from a young man in good health. Specimen: memory CD4+ T cells sorted from blood. Subset denoted: CD45RA-negative fraction. The rearrangement uses TRBV2 and TRBJ2-2, with 10 bases matching TRBD1. Here the CDR3 DNA reads TGTGCCAGCAGTGGGACAGGGGGAACCGGGGAGCTGTTTTTT. Translation gives CASSGTGGTGELFF.